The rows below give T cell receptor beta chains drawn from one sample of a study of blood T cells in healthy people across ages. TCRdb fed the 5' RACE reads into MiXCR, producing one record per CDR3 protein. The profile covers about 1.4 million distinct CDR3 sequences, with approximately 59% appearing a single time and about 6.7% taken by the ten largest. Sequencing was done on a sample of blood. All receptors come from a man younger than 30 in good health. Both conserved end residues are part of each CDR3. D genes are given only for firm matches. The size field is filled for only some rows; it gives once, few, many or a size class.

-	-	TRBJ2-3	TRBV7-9	CASSPDLEFDTQYF	TGTGCCAGCAGCCCGGACCTGGAGTTTGATACGCAGTATTTT
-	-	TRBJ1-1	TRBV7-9	CASSLDLKAVTEAFF	TGTGCCAGCAGCTTGGACCTTAAAGCGGTGACTGAAGCTTTCTTT
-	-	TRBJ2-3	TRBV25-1	CASSHAPDTQYF	TGTGCCAGCAGTCATGCTCCAGATACGCAGTATTTT
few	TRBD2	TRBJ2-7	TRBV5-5	CASSLTSGEQYF	TGTGCCAGCAGCCTAACTAGCGGCGAGCAGTACTTC
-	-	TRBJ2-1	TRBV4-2	CASSQDRVNEQFF	TGTGCCAGCAGCCAAGATCGGGTAAATGAGCAGTTCTTC
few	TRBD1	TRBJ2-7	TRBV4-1	CASSFGGQGYEQYF	TGCGCCAGCAGCTTCGGTGGACAGGGGTACGAGCAGTACTTC
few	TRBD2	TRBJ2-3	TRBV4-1	CASSPSRGGSYTQYF	TGCGCCAGCAGCCCTTCGCGGGGGGGATCGTATACGCAGTATTTT
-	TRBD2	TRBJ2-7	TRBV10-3	CAISPLAGGGEQYF	TGTGCCATCAGTCCACTAGCGGGAGGAGGCGAGCAGTACTTC
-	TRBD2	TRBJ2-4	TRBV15	CATSRDRWSLAGGIQYF	TGTGCCACCAGCAGAGATCGGTGGAGTCTAGCGGGGGGCATTCAGTACTTC
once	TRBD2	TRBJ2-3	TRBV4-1	CASSQPGLEVTDTQYF	TGCGCCAGCAGCCAACCGGGACTAGAAGTCACAGATACGCAGTATTTT
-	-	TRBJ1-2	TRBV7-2	CASSLAPSYYGYTF	TGTGCCAGCAGCTTAGCGCCGTCCTACTATGGCTACACCTTC
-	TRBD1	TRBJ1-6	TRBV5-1	CASSPTYGQGARSPLHF	TGCGCCAGCAGCCCTACTTACGGACAGGGGGCGAGGTCACCCCTCCACTTT
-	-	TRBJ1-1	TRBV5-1	CASSLIGRMNTEAFF	TGCGCCAGCAGCTTGATCGGACGGATGAACACTGAAGCTTTCTTT
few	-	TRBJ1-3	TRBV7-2	CASSLDRVGNTIYF	TGTGCCAGCAGCTTAGACAGGGTTGGAAACACCATATATTTT
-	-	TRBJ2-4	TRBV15	CATRETGGNIQYF	TGTGCCACCAGGGAAACCGGGGGAAACATTCAGTACTTC
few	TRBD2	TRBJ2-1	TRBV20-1	CSARGSGGYEQFF	TGCAGTGCTAGGGGCTCGGGAGGCTATGAGCAGTTCTTC
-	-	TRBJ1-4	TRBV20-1	CSARDLGATEKLFF	TGCAGTGCTAGAGATCTAGGGGCAACTGAAAAACTGTTTTTT
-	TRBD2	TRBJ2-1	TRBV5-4	CASTSGGKDNEQFF	TGTGCCAGCACAAGCGGGGGCAAAGACAATGAGCAGTTCTTC
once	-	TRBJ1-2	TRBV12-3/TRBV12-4	CASSPTMGHGYTF	TGTGCCAGCAGTCCCACCATGGGGCATGGCTACACCTTC
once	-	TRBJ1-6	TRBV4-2	CASSQELGRLNSPLHF	TGTGCCAGCAGCCAAGAACTAGGACGGCTTAATTCACCCCTCCACTTT
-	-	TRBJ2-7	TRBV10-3	CAISVLDTYEQYF	TGTGCCATCAGTGTCCTTGATACCTACGAGCAGTACTTC
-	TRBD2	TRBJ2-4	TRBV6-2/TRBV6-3	CASASGRDIQYF	TGTGCCAGCGCTAGCGGGAGAGACATTCAGTACTTC
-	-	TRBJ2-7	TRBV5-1	CASSLGYTSSYEQYF	TGCGCCAGCAGCTTGGGATACACCAGCTCCTACGAGCAGTACTTC
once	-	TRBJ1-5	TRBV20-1	CSAIGGGSHSNQPQHF	TGCAGTGCTATCGGTGGGGGGAGCCATAGCAATCAGCCCCAGCATTTT
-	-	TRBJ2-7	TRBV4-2	CASSQDRLVLFYEQYF	TGTGCCAGCAGCCAAGATAGACTCGTCTTATTCTACGAGCAGTACTTC
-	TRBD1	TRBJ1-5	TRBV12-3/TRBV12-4	CASSIAGTGLNSNQPQHF	TGTGCCAGCAGCATCGCCGGGACAGGACTTAATAGCAATCAGCCCCAGCATTTT
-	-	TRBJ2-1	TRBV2	CASKEALTEQFF	TGTGCCAGCAAGGAAGCGTTGACTGAGCAGTTCTTC
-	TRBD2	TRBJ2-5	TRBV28	CASSSRLAGGGKTQYF	TGTGCCAGCAGTAGCAGACTAGCGGGGGGAGGAAAGACCCAGTACTTC
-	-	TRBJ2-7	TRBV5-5	CAGSLRYEQYF	TGTGCCGGCAGCTTACGCTACGAGCAGTACTTC
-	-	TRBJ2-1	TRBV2	CASMRQSAGYNEQFF	TGTGCCAGCATGAGGCAGAGCGCGGGTTACAATGAGCAGTTCTTC
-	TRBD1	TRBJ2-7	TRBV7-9	CASSPGGAQQYF	TGTGCCAGCAGCCCAGGGGGTGCTCAGCAGTACTTC
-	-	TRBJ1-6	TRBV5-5	CASSLVDQGRDNSPLHF	TGTGCCAGCAGCTTGGTAGACCAGGGAAGGGATAATTCACCCCTCCACTTT
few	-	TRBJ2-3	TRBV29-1	CSVVPGVLPDTQYF	TGCAGCGTTGTACCGGGGGTCCTTCCAGATACGCAGTATTTT
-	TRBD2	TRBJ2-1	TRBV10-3	CAMGTSGRGSSYNEQFF	TGTGCCATGGGGACTAGCGGGAGGGGTAGCTCCTACAATGAGCAGTTCTTC
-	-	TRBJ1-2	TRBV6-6	CASSYSDSLVYGYTF	TGTGCCAGCAGTTACTCGGACAGCCTTGTCTATGGCTACACCTTC
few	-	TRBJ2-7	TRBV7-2	CASSLVGLTNTYEQYF	TGTGCCAGCAGCTTAGTTGGACTCACGAATACATACGAGCAGTACTTC
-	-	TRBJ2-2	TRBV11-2	CASRPLARNTGELFF	TGTGCCAGCAGACCGCTAGCGAGGAACACCGGGGAGCTGTTTTTT
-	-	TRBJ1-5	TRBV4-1	CASSRNPGPQPQHF	TGCGCCAGCAGCCGGAATCCGGGACCTCAGCCCCAGCATTTT
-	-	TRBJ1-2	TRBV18	CASSLAYDGVYTF	TGTGCCAGCTCACTTGCCTATGACGGAGTCTACACCTTC
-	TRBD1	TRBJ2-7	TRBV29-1	CSTHRGHEQYF	TGCAGCACACACAGGGGACACGAGCAGTACTTC
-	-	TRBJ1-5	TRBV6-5	CASSYSFRNQPQHF	TGTGCCAGCAGTTACTCGTTCAGAAATCAGCCCCAGCATTTT
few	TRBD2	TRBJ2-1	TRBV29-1	CSVEDTSGSIHEQFF	TGCAGCGTTGAAGACACTAGCGGGAGTATCCATGAGCAGTTCTTC
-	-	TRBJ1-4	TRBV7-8	CASSLLRGGEKLFF	TGTGCCAGCAGCTTACTCAGGGGAGGCGAAAAACTGTTTTTT
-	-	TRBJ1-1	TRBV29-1	CSVQRVGEAFF	TGCAGCGTCCAAAGGGTGGGGGAAGCTTTCTTT
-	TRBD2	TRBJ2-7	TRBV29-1	CSVMGREGSYEQYF	TGCAGCGTTATGGGGCGGGAGGGCTCCTACGAGCAGTACTTC
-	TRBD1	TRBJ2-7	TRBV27	CASSFWGQGAEEQYF	TGTGCCAGCAGTTTCTGGGGACAGGGGGCAGAAGAGCAGTACTTC
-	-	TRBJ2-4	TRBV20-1	CSAIRPVRGNIQYF	TGCAGTGCTATACGACCCGTCAGGGGAAACATTCAGTACTTC
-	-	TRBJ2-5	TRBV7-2	CASSPSQGIPETQYF	TGTGCCAGCAGCCCGAGTCAGGGTATCCCAGAGACCCAGTACTTC
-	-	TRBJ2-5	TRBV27	CASSYQGSGTQYF	TGTGCCAGCAGTTACCAGGGTTCCGGGACCCAGTACTTC